This T cell receptor (beta chain) appears in the sequencing data of a study of lymphopenia after photon versus proton radiotherapy. Findings and limits, study-wide: Authors raise, but do not show, better survival with proton therapy. After the lymphocyte nadir, photon-treated repertoires showed oligoclonal expansion, especially of CD8+ Temra cells.

About this clone itself: Its antigen is as yet unknown.

The protocol was immunoSEQ multiplex PCR, while the TCRdb copy is restricted to in-frame clones and leaves out a portion. Altogether roughly 57,000 clones are present, 80% to 90% being singletons, with the ten largest covering about 29%. Per germline, CDR1 MRHNA and CDR2 SNTAGT. The CDR3 consists of 14 residues. The trim removed 6 bases at V and 5 bases at J, leaving 10 bases unmatched. V is TRBV6-4 and J is TRBJ2-7; 7 bases are shared with TRBD2. The source was peripheral blood, collected from a patient treated with photon-based radiotherapy. This TCR was sampled from a man between 45 and 60 years old with gastric cancer. The CDR3 spells CASRDVAGADEQYF. The CDR3 bases are TGTGCCAGCAGGGATGTGGCGGGAGCCGACGAGCAGTACTTC.